This is a list of T cell receptor beta chains from one sample in a study of T cells in narcolepsy. Method: immunoSEQ multiplex PCR; TCRdb's copy keeps in-frame clones and lacks some. This table has 36,000 or so clones, 75% to 90% appearing once. The material sequenced was CD45RA- memory CD4+ T cells from PBMCs. Every receptor here comes from a human donor with narcolepsy. The conserved cysteine and the conserved F or W are not part of the CDR3 here. Each record gives: V gene, CDR3 protein.

v_call: TRBV10-2; cdr3_aa: ASSELGQGAYEQY
v_call: TRBV6-1; cdr3_aa: ASATRHNNEKLF
v_call: TRBV5-1; cdr3_aa: ASRVDRDPQETQY
v_call: TRBV27; cdr3_aa: ASRPVGGWTGELF
v_call: TRBV7-2; cdr3_aa: ASSLWGEGYT
v_call: TRBV4-2; cdr3_aa: ASSQFLTGSGTTNSYEQY
v_call: TRBV7-2; cdr3_aa: ASSLGLAREQY
v_call: TRBV28; cdr3_aa: ASSPPEIPGYT
v_call: TRBV19; cdr3_aa: ASGKTVSGNTIY
v_call: TRBV5-4; cdr3_aa: ASSLGTQQETQY
v_call: TRBV2; cdr3_aa: ASDETGFNEQF
v_call: TRBV6-5; cdr3_aa: ASRLREDYGYT
v_call: TRBV28; cdr3_aa: ASAKARGST
v_call: TRBV4-3; cdr3_aa: ASSQDLAYEQY
v_call: TRBV27; cdr3_aa: ASRRAGNTYEQY
v_call: TRBV7-2; cdr3_aa: ASSTRGGDTQY
v_call: TRBV2; cdr3_aa: ASSDEGRGLLKAHGYT
v_call: TRBV23-1; cdr3_aa: ASSHNDENRRSQETQY
v_call: TRBV9; cdr3_aa: ASSADRFQPQH
v_call: TRBV7-9; cdr3_aa: ASSLAGLAGAGEY
v_call: TRBV9; cdr3_aa: ASSPGLAKISYNEQF
v_call: TRBV19; cdr3_aa: ASSIDRGEQF
v_call: TRBV5-5; cdr3_aa: ASSLDIKQPQH
v_call: TRBV6-1; cdr3_aa: ASSEAAGAPYEQY
v_call: TRBV19; cdr3_aa: ASSIGWAGIGNNEQF
v_call: TRBV6-5; cdr3_aa: ASSYAGVGEQY
v_call: TRBV19; cdr3_aa: ASSATARGNQPQH
v_call: TRBV29-1; cdr3_aa: SVPTGVIGETQY
v_call: TRBV7-2; cdr3_aa: ASSLARGQIETQY
v_call: TRBV7-2; cdr3_aa: ASSQDRAGGYT
v_call: TRBV4-1; cdr3_aa: ASSQAGTGANVLT